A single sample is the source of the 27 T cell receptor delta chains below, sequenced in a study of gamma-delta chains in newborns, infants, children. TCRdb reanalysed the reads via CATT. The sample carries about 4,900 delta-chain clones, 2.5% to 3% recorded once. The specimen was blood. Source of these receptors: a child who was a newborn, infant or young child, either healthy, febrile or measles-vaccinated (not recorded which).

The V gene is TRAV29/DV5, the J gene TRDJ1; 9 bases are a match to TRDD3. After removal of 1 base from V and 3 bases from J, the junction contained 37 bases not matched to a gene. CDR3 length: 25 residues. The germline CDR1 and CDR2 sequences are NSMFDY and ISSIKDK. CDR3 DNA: TGTGCAGCAAGCTCGGATCCTATCTCACCTGAAGGGGGGGGATACCGAAACGATTACGCCGATAAACTCATCTTT. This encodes CAASSDPISPEGGGYRNDYADKLIF.

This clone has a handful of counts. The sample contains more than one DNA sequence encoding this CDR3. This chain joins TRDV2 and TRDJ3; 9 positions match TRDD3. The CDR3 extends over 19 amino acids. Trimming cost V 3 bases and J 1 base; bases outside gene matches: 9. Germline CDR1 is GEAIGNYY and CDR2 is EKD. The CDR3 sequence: CACDSVLGDTSWDTRQMFF. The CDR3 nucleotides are TGTGCCTGTGACTCCGTACTGGGGGACACTTCCTGGGACACCCGACAGATGTTTTTC.

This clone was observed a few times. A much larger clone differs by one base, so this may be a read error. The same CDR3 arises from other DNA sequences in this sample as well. CDR3 residues: CACDTVLGDTRALTAQLFF. For the CDR3, the DNA is TGTGCCTGTGACACCGTACTGGGGGATACGCGGGCTTTGACAGCACAACTCTTCTTC. This chain joins TRDV2 and TRDJ2; 13 nucleotides match TRDD3. CDR3 length equals 19 residues. The germline V gene encodes CDR1 GEAIGNYY and CDR2 EKD.

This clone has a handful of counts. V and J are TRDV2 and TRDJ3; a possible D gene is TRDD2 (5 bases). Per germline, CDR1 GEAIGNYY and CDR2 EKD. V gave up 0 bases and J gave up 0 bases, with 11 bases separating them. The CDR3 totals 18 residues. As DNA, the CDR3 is TGTGCCTGTGACACCGGAACTCCTAGCTCCTGGGACACCCGACAGATGTTTTTC. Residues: CACDTGTPSSWDTRQMFF.

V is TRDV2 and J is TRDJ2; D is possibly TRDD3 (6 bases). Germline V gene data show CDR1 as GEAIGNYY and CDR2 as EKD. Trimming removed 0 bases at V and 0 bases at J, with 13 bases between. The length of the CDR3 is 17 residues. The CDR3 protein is CACDTWGASSLTAQLFF. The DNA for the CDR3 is TGTGCCTGTGACACCTGGGGGGCCTCCTCTTTGACAGCACAACTCTTCTTT.

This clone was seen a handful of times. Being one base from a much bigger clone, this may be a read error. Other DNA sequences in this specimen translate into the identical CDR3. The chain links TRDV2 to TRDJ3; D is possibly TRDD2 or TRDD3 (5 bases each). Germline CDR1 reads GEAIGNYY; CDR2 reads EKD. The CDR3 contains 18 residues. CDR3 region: CACDYIRLNSWDTRQMFF. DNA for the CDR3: TGTGCCTGTGATTATATACGGCTCAATTCCTGGGACACTCGACAGATGTTTTTC.

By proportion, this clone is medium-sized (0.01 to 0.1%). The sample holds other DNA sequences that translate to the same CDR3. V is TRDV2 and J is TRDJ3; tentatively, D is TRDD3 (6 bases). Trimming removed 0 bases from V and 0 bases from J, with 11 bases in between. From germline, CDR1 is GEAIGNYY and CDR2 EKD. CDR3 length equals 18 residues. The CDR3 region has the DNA TGTGCCTGTGACACCTGGGGGTCGAGCTCCTGGGACACCCGACAGATGTTTTTC. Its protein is CACDTWGSSSWDTRQMFF.

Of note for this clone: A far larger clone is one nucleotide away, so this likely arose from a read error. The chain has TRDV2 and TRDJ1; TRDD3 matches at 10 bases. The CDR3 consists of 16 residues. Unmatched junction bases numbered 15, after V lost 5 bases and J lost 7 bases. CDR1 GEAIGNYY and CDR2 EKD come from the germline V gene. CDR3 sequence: CACGTLGDWRFGKLIF. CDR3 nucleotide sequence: TGTGCCTGTGGCACACTGGGGGATTGGCGCTTCGGTAAACTCATCTTT.

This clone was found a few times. The CDR3 region is CACDHVLGDTRWDTRQMFF. The CDR3 DNA sequence: TGTGCCTGTGACCACGTACTGGGGGATACCCGCTGGGACACCCGACAGATGTTTTTC. The rearrangement uses TRDV2 and TRDJ3; 12 bases align to TRDD3. Germline CDR1 and CDR2: GEAIGNYY and EKD. This CDR3 contains 19 residues. Trimming at V came to 3 bases and at J to 3 bases, leaving 8 bases not matched to a gene.

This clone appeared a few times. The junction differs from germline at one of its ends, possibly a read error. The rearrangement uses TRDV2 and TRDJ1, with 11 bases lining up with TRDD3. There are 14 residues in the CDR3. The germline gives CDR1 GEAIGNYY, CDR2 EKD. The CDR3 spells CACVTWGIQDKLIF. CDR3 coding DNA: TGTGCCTGTGTCACCTGGGGGATACAGGATAAACTCATCTTT.

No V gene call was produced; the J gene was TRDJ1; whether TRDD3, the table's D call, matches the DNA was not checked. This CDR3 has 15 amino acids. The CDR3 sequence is CARDPLGDNTDKLIF. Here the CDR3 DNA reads TGTGCCCGTGACCCACTGGGGGATAACACCGATAAACTCATCTTT.

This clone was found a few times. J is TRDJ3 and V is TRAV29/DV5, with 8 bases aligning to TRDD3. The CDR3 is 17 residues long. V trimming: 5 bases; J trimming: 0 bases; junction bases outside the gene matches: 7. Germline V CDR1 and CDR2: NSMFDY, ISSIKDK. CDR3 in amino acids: CAANWGDFSWDTRQMFF. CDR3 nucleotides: TGTGCAGCCAACTGGGGGGATTTCTCCTGGGACACCCGACAGATGTTTTTC.

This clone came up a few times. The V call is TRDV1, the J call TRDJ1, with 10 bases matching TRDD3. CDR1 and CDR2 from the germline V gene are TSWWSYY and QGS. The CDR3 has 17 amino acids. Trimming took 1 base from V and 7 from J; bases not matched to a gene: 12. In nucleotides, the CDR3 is TGTGCTCTTGGGGAACCTAAGAGGGGGATACGAGAGGGTAAACTCATCTTT. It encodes CALGEPKRGIREGKLIF.

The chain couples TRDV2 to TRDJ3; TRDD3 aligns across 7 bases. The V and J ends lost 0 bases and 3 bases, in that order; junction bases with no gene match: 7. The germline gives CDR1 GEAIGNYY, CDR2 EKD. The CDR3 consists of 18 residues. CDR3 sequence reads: CACDTLGGTYWDTRQMFF. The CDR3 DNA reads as TGTGCCTGTGACACCCTGGGGGGTACCTACTGGGACACCCGACAGATGTTTTTC.

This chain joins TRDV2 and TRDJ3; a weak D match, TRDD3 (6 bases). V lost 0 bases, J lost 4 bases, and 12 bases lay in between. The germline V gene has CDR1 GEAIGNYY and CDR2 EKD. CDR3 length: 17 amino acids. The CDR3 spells CACDTVLGGWDTRQMFF. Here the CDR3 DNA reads TGTGCCTGTGACACCGTACTGGGAGGTTGGGACACCCGACAGATGTTTTTC.

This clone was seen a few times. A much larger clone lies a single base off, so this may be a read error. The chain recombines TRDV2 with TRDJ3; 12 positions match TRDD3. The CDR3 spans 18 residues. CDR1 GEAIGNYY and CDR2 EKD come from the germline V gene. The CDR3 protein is CACDNTGGYSRDTRQMFF. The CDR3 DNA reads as TGTGCCTGTGACAATACTGGGGGATACTCCAGGGACACCCGACAGATGTTTTTC.

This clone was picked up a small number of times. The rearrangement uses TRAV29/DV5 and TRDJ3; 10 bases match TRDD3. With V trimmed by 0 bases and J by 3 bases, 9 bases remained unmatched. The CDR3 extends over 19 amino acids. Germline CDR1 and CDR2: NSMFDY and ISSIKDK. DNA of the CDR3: TGTGCAGCAAGCGGTATACTGGGGGATGACAGCTGGGACACCCGACAGATGTTTTTC. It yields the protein CAASGILGDDSWDTRQMFF.

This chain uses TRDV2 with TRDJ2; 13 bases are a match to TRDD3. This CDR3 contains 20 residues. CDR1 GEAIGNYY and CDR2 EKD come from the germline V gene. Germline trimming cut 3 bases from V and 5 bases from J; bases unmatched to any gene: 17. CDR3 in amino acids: CACDSLTGGYGAGNTAQLFF. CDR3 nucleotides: TGTGCCTGTGACTCCCTTACTGGGGGATACGGGGCGGGAAACACAGCACAACTCTTCTTT.

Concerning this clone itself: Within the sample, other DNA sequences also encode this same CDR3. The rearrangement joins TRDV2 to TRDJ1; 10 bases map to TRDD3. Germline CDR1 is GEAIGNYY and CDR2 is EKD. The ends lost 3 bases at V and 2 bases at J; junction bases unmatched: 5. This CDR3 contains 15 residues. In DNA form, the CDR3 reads TGTGCCTGTGACTACTGGGGGATCCGGACCGATAAACTCATCTTT. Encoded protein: CACDYWGIRTDKLIF.

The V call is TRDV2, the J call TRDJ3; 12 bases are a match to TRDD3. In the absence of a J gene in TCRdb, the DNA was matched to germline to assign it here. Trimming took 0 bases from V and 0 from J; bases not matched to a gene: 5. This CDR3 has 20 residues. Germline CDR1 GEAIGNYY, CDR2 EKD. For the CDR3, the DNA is TGTGCCTGTGACACCGGCTGGGGGATACGGAGCTCCTGGGACACCCGACAGATGTTTTTC. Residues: CACDTGWGIRSSWDTRQMFF.

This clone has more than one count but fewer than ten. This CDR3 reads CACDKYWGWDTRQMFF. In nucleotides, the CDR3 is TGTGCCTGTGACAAGTACTGGGGATGGGACACCCGACAGATGTTTTTC. The chain joins TRDV2 to TRDJ3; 7 bases match TRDD3. V lost 2 bases to trimming and J lost 4 bases; unmatched junction nucleotides: 4. This CDR3 has 16 residues. The germline CDR1 and CDR2 sequences are GEAIGNYY and EKD.

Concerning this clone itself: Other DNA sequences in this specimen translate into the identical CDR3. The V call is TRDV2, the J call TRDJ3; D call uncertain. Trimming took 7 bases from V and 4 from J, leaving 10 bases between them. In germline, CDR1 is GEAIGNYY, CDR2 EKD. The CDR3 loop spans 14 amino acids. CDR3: CACDPVWDTRQMFF. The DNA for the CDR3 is TGTGCCTGCGACCCCGTGTGGGACACCCGACAGATGTTTTTC.

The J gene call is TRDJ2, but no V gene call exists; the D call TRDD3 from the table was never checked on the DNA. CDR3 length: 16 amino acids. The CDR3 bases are TGTGCATGTAGGGGATCCCTGGTTCCTTTGACAGCACAACTCTTCTTT. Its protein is CACRGSLVPLTAQLFF.

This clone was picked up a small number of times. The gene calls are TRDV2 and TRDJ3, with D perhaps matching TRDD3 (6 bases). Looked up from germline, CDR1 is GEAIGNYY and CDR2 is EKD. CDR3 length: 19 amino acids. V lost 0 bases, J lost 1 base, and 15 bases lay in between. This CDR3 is CACDTWGSTGSWDTRQMFF. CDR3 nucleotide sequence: TGTGCCTGTGACACCTGGGGATCGACAGGTTCCTGGGACACCCGACAGATGTTTTTC.

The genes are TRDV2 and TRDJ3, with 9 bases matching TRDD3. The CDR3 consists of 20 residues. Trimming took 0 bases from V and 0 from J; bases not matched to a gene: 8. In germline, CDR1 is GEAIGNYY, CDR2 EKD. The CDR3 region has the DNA TGTGCCTGTGACACCGTACTGGGGATACGGGACTCCTGGGACACCCGACAGATGTTTTTC. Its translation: CACDTVLGIRDSWDTRQMFF.

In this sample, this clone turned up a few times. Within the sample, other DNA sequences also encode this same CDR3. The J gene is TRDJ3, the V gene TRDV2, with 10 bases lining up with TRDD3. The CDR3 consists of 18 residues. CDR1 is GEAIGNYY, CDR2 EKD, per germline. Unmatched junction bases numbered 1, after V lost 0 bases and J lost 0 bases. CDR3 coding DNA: TGTGCCTGTGACACCGGGGGATACGACTCCTGGGACACCCGACAGATGTTTTTC. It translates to CACDTGGYDSWDTRQMFF.

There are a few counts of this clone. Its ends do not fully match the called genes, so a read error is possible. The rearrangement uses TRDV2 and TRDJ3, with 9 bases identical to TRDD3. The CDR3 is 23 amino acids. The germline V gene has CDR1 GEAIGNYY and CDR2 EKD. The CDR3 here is CACDALYWGYERGGSWDTRQMFF. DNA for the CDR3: TGCGCCTGTGACGCTTTGTACTGGGGATACGAGCGTGGGGGCTCCTGGGACACCCGACAGATGTTTTTC.